The clone carrying this T cell receptor beta chain occurred a few times. Original processing methods: Cell counts per sample came from amplifying reference gene primers. Data came from immunoSEQ multiplex PCR; TCRdb stores just in-frame clones and leaves some out. The V and J calls and clone size come from that table; D and trimming were worked out from the DNA. The sample shows 90,000 to 120,000 clones, around 88% of them seen only once. The data are from a study of blood T cell repertoires in COVID-19. Study-level background: PBMCs, B-cell-depleted T cells, or T cells provided the cDNA or gDNA that made up the material.

The germline CDR1 and CDR2 sequences are SGHDN and FVKESK. The CDR3 has 15 amino acids. The V end lost 2 bases, the J end lost 5 bases, and 15 bases lay between the germline ends. Sequenced input: peripheral blood. The chain employs TRBV14 and TRBJ1-1; tentative D call: TRBD1 (6 bases). The receptor's source is a man aged 50 or older with active or convalescent COVID-19. CDR3 sequence: CASSQLRGAGTEAFF. CDR3 sequence (DNA): TGTGCCAGCAGCCAACTCAGGGGCGCAGGGACTGAAGCTTTCTTT.